This is a list of T cell receptor beta chains from one sample in a study of T cell changes during pregnancy in multiple sclerosis. Sequencing used immunoSEQ multiplex PCR; TCRdb keeps in-frame clones, though not all of them. Of about 45,000 clones in the sample, 80% to 95% were seen once. The specimen was CD4+ T cells from peripheral blood mononuclear cells, collected before pregnancy. These receptors were taken from a female donor with multiple sclerosis, enrolled in a pregnancy study. CDR3s include the opening cysteine and the closing phenylalanine or tryptophan. A D gene is named only where the DNA matches it firmly. Clone size is not always given. Where it is, it says once, few, many or a class for expanded clones.

len	d_gene	j_gene	v_gene	abundance	CDR3aa	CDR3nt
15	TRBD2	TRBJ2-1	TRBV2	NA	CASSTNGGASDEQFF	TGTGCCAGCAGTACTAACGGGGGGGCGTCTGATGAGCAGTTCTTC
13	NA	TRBJ1-1	TRBV18	NA	CASATRGRTEAFF	TGTGCCAGCGCGACCAGGGGTCGTACTGAAGCTTTCTTT
16	NA	TRBJ2-5	TRBV2	NA	CASSENLGGAGETQYF	TGTGCCAGCAGTGAGAATTTAGGGGGGGCCGGGGAGACCCAGTACTTC
16	NA	TRBJ2-3	TRBV11-3	NA	CASSSGLDPSTDTQYF	TGTGCCAGCAGCTCTGGGCTTGATCCTAGCACAGATACGCAGTATTTT
14	TRBD2	TRBJ2-2	TRBV7-2	NA	CASSWRRGTGELFF	TGTGCCAGCAGCTGGCGGCGGGGGACCGGGGAGCTGTTTTTT
13	NA	TRBJ2-5	TRBV6-1	NA	CASSVNYQETQYF	TGTGCCAGCAGTGTAAATTACCAAGAGACCCAGTACTTC
13	NA	TRBJ2-1	TRBV27	NA	CASSQTSEVEQFF	TGTGCCAGCAGTCAAACCTCAGAGGTCGAGCAGTTCTTC
13	NA	TRBJ1-5	TRBV23-1	NA	CASRAGRNQPQHF	TGCGCCAGCCGGGCAGGGAGGAATCAGCCCCAGCATTTT
15	TRBD1	TRBJ1-6	TRBV27	NA	CASSVGQGANSPLHF	TGTGCCAGCAGTGTGGGACAGGGGGCGAATTCACCCCTCCACTTT
12	NA	TRBJ1-1	TRBV7-9	NA	CASSLQDIGAFF	TGTGCCAGCAGCTTACAGGACATCGGAGCTTTCTTT
13	TRBD1	TRBJ2-2	TRBV7-9	NA	CASRTGGTGELFF	TGTGCCAGCAGGACAGGGGGCACCGGGGAGCTGTTTTTT
11	NA	TRBJ1-6	TRBV6-1	NA	CASSELETLHF	TGTGCCAGCAGTGAATTGGAGACTCTCCACTTT
14	NA	TRBJ1-2	TRBV28	NA	CASSLRGLGYGYTF	TGTGCCAGCAGTTTAAGAGGGTTAGGCTATGGCTACACCTTC
9	NA	TRBJ2-3	TRBV6-1	few	CASSEARYF	TGTGCCAGCAGTGAAGCGAGATATTTT
13	NA	TRBJ1-5	TRBV9	NA	CASSVTGDQPQHF	TGTGCCAGCAGCGTTACGGGAGATCAGCCCCAGCATTTT
18	TRBD2	TRBJ2-1	TRBV5-5	NA	CASSLTLAGVRSYNEQFF	TGTGCCAGCAGCTTGACACTAGCGGGAGTACGGTCCTACAATGAGCAGTTCTTC
15	TRBD2	TRBJ2-2	TRBV6-1	NA	CASPGSGKSAGELFF	TGTGCCAGCCCGGGGAGCGGGAAAAGCGCCGGGGAGCTGTTTTTT
12	NA	TRBJ2-7	TRBV19	NA	CASSITGSEQYF	TGTGCCAGTAGTATAACAGGGTCTGAGCAGTACTTC
14	TRBD1	TRBJ2-7	TRBV27	NA	CASSFLTGSYEQYF	TGTGCCAGCAGTTTCCTGACAGGGTCGTACGAGCAGTACTTC
15	NA	TRBJ1-2	TRBV28	NA	CASIGRQLAFYGYTF	TGTGCCAGCATAGGCAGACAACTAGCTTTCTATGGCTACACCTTC
15	TRBD1	TRBJ1-2	TRBV4-2	medium-sized	CASSQTGDSAYGYTF	TGTGCCAGCAGCCAAACCGGGGACAGCGCCTATGGCTACACCTTC
14	TRBD1	TRBJ1-5	TRBV2	NA	CASSDRGLGQPQHF	TGTGCCAGCAGTGACAGGGGGCTGGGTCAGCCCCAGCATTTT
14	NA	TRBJ1-1	TRBV10-3	NA	CAISESRVNTEAFF	TGTGCCATCAGTGAGTCGAGGGTGAACACTGAAGCTTTCTTT
13	TRBD2	TRBJ2-7	TRBV28	NA	CASSLTLGRVQYF	TGTGCCAGCAGTTTAACACTGGGGAGGGTGCAGTACTTC
13	NA	TRBJ1-3	TRBV6-5	NA	CASSTGPGNTIYF	TGTGCCAGCAGTACAGGGCCCGGAAACACCATATATTTT
19	TRBD1	TRBJ1-2	TRBV11-1	NA	CASSYRPGQLGFLNYGYTF	TGTGCCAGCAGTTATAGACCGGGACAGTTAGGCTTTCTCAACTATGGCTACACCTTC
15	NA	TRBJ2-7	TRBV2	NA	CASSLRLDPSYEQYF	TGTGCCAGCAGCCTCCGACTAGATCCCTCCTACGAGCAGTACTTC
15	NA	TRBJ2-4	TRBV18	NA	CASSPLGEAKNIQYF	TGTGCCAGCTCACCACTGGGAGAGGCCAAAAACATTCAGTACTTC
14	NA	TRBJ1-6	TRBV9	NA	CASGSWTENSPLHF	TGTGCCAGCGGCTCCTGGACAGAAAATTCACCCCTCCACTTT
16	TRBD2	TRBJ2-3	TRBV28	NA	CASRPLSGRAADTQYF	TGTGCCAGCAGACCGCTTAGCGGGAGGGCCGCAGATACGCAGTATTTT
13	TRBD1	TRBJ1-1	TRBV5-1	once	CASSPGTGREAFF	TGCGCCAGCAGCCCCGGGACAGGGAGGGAAGCTTTCTTT
15	NA	TRBJ1-1	TRBV15	NA	CATSRVRGGRAEAFF	TGTGCCACCAGCAGAGTGAGGGGGGGGCGGGCTGAAGCTTTCTTT
13	NA	TRBJ2-5	TRBV15	NA	CATSRDEGETQYF	TGTGCCACCAGCAGAGACGAGGGAGAGACCCAGTACTTC
11	NA	TRBJ2-1	TRBV2	NA	CASIDYNEQFF	TGTGCCAGCATAGACTACAATGAGCAGTTCTTC
13	NA	TRBJ2-1	TRBV2	once	CASGQGPYNEQFF	TGTGCCAGCGGGCAGGGCCCCTACAATGAGCAGTTCTTC
13	NA	TRBJ2-7	TRBV28	NA	CASSLYSGGSHDF	TGTGCCAGCAGTTTATACAGCGGAGGATCACATGACTTC
14	NA	TRBJ1-1	TRBV27	NA	CASSERDTLTEAFF	TGTGCCAGCAGTGAACGGGACACCCTCACTGAAGCTTTCTTT
12	NA	TRBJ1-1	TRBV29-1	NA	CSLRTGDTEAFF	TGCAGCCTACGGACCGGGGACACTGAAGCTTTCTTT
17	TRBD1	TRBJ1-6	TRBV10-1	NA	CASSESEAKDRDSPLHF	TGCGCCAGCAGTGAGTCAGAGGCTAAGGACAGGGATTCACCCCTCCACTTT
14	TRBD1	TRBJ2-1	TRBV25-1	NA	CASARAGTGEEQFF	TGTGCCAGCGCTCGAGCCGGGACAGGGGAAGAGCAGTTCTTC
13	NA	TRBJ2-1	TRBV28	NA	CASNLLAVPEQFF	TGTGCCAGCAATCTCTTAGCCGTGCCGGAGCAGTTCTTC
14	NA	TRBJ1-1	TRBV5-1	NA	CASSKSGDNTEAFF	TGCGCCAGCAGCAAGTCAGGGGACAACACTGAAGCTTTCTTT
12	NA	TRBJ2-3	TRBV27	NA	CASSSFTDTQYF	TGTGCCAGCAGTTCATTCACAGATACGCAGTATTTT
15	TRBD1	TRBJ2-2	TRBV6-1	NA	CASTIDRVGTGELFF	TGTGCCAGCACCATCGACAGGGTAGGAACCGGGGAGCTGTTTTTT
14	NA	TRBJ2-2	TRBV9	NA	CASSVTINTGELFF	TGTGCCAGCAGCGTCACTATAAACACCGGGGAGCTGTTTTTT
15	NA	TRBJ1-1	TRBV18	NA	CASSLQPGSDTEAFF	TGTGCCAGCTCCCTCCAACCGGGGTCTGACACTGAAGCTTTCTTT
16	NA	TRBJ2-1	TRBV7-2	NA	CASSLGGAGALREQFF	TGTGCCAGCAGCTTAGGGGGGGCGGGGGCTCTTCGTGAGCAGTTCTTC
15	NA	TRBJ2-3	TRBV6-1	NA	CASSAPGLRTDTQYF	TGTGCCAGCAGCGCCCCGGGACTTCGCACAGATACGCAGTATTTT
15	NA	TRBJ1-4	TRBV7-9	NA	CASSPRRNFGEKLFF	TGTGCCAGCAGCCCGAGACGCAATTTCGGGGAAAAACTGTTTTTT
14	NA	TRBJ1-5	TRBV13	NA	CASSLGGSNQPQHF	TGTGCCAGCAGCTTGGGGGGTAGCAATCAGCCCCAGCATTTT
13	NA	TRBJ2-7	TRBV4-3	NA	CASSQVRGMEQYF	TGCGCCAGCAGCCAAGTACGGGGGATGGAGCAGTACTTC
14	NA	TRBJ1-1	TRBV2	NA	CASSDRAGASKAFF	TGTGCCAGCAGTGATCGGGCAGGGGCATCTAAAGCTTTCTTT
12	NA	TRBJ1-4	TRBV4-1	NA	CASSQIQEKLFF	TGCGCCAGCAGCCAAATACAGGAAAAACTGTTTTTT
17	TRBD1	TRBJ1-5	TRBV30	NA	CAWSETPGQGVNQPQHF	TGTGCCTGGAGTGAGACACCGGGACAGGGGGTGAATCAGCCCCAGCATTTT
12	NA	TRBJ1-5	TRBV7-7	NA	CASSLTRRTQHF	TGTGCCAGCAGCTTGACCCGGCGGACCCAGCATTTT
13	NA	TRBJ2-3	TRBV18	NA	CASSLLSTDTQYF	TGTGCCAGCTCACTCCTGAGCACAGATACGCAGTATTTT
15	NA	TRBJ2-6	TRBV4-1	NA	CASSPGSFGANVLTF	TGCGCCAGCAGCCCTGGGAGTTTCGGGGCCAACGTCCTGACTTTC
15	TRBD1	TRBJ2-7	TRBV5-1	NA	CASSFQGVGTYEQYF	TGCGCCAGCAGCTTTCAGGGGGTCGGCACCTACGAGCAGTACTTC